This TCR beta chain was captured in a study of tumor and adjacent non-tumor tissue in lung cancer. This clonotype was counted at least ten times. TCRbeta libraries were built with three rounds of nested PCR, modified from ARM-PCR. TCRdb used MiXCR to reprocess the multiplex PCR reads, holding one entry per CDR3 protein. The sample has 95,000 to 150,000 distinct CDR3 sequences; 66% are singletons. Germline V gene sequence: CDR1 MNHEY, CDR2 SVGAGI. V was shortened by 3 bases and J by 0 bases, with 8 bases between the two germline ends. The CDR3 is made up of 14 amino acids. The template was RNA from unsorted bulk tissue.

The chain has TRBV6-5 and TRBJ1-1; no clear D gene. The TCR was taken from a man aged 25 to 45 with non-small cell lung cancer. Sequenced: lung tumor tissue. For the CDR3, the DNA is TGTGCCAGCAGTTATACGAGAATGAACACTGAAGCTTTCTTT. Translation gives CASSYTRMNTEAFF.